This T cell receptor beta chain was retrieved from a study of T cells in localized non-small cell lung cancer. On this clone: Its antigen is not identified.

Study observations and caveats: Adjacent lung tissue had a median about 60 of the top 100 clones found in the tumor.

Germline V lookup: CDR1 KGHSH, CDR2 LQKENI. Deletions cut 1 base from V and 0 bases from J, with 5 bases between. The CDR3 is 14 amino acids. Sequencing was performed with immunoSEQ multiplex PCR; in TCRdb, only in-frame clones are kept and a portion is missing. The repertoire consists of about 59,000 clones, with roughly 90% occurring once and the leading ten covering 20% to 25%. The specimen comprised peripheral blood, sampled before any cancer treatment. This chain joins TRBV18 and TRBJ2-3; D is unresolved. The TCR comes from a man aged 40 to 70 with stage I squamous cell lung carcinoma. In nucleotides, the CDR3 is TGTGCCAGCTCACCACAGTTGAGCACAGATACGCAGTATTTT. This encodes CASSPQLSTDTQYF.